What follows are 5 T cell receptor beta chains derived from one specimen sequenced in a study of blood T cell repertoires in COVID-19. Libraries were prepared by immunoSEQ multiplex PCR; TCRdb keeps only in-frame clonotypes and omits some of them. The sample holds about 140,000 clones, roughly 86% seen once. The material sequenced was peripheral blood. These receptor sequences come from a human donor in a cohort sampled during active COVID-19.

This clone was seen a few times. The chain employs TRBV28 and TRBJ1-6, with D possibly matching TRBD1 (6 bases). CDR1 is MDHEN, CDR2 SYDVKM, per germline. The CDR3 consists of 13 residues. Trimming shortened V by 6 bases and J by 7 bases, and 10 bases separated the two germline ends. The CDR3 DNA reads as TGTGCCAGCAGAGGGACATGGAATTCACCCCTCCACTTT. This gives the protein CASRGTWNSPLHF.

V is TRBV18 and J is TRBJ2-1; TRBD2 aligns across 9 bases. V shed 3 bases, J shed 7 bases, and the junction held 7 bases outside the gene matches. This CDR3 spans 15 amino acids. Germline CDR1 is KGHSH and CDR2 is LQKENI. The CDR3 DNA is TGTGCCAGCTCACCCGGGCTAGCGGGGAGGAATGAGCAGTTCTTC. Translating it yields CASSPGLAGRNEQFF. The whole variable domain, filled in from reference TRBV18 and TRBJ2-1, reads NAGVMQNPRHLVRRRGQEARLRCSPMKGHSHVYWYRQLPEEGLKFMVYLQKENIIDESGMPKERFSAEFPKEGPSILRIQQVVRGDSAAYFCASSPGLAGRNEQFFGPGTRLTVL.

This chain uses TRBV5-1 with TRBJ2-3; D remains ambiguous. Germline lookup yields CDR1 SGHRS and CDR2 YFSETQ. Trimming removed 1 base at V and 0 bases at J, with 6 bases between. The CDR3 loop spans 14 amino acids. For the CDR3, the DNA is TGCGCCAGCAGCTTGTTTCTAAGCACAGATACGCAGTATTTT. Translated, it gives CASSLFLSTDTQYF. The variable domain in full, with the rest retrieved from reference TRBV5-1 and TRBJ2-3, is KAGVTQTPRYLIKTRGQQVTLSCSPISGHRSVSWYQQTPGQGLQFLFEYFSETQRNKGNFPGRFSGRQFSNSRSEMNVSTLELGDSALYLCASSLFLSTDTQYFGPGTRLTVL.

The chain couples TRBV11-3 to TRBJ2-3; TRBD2 aligns across 7 bases. CDR1 and CDR2 from the germline V gene are SGHNT and YENEEA. The CDR3 runs to 15 residues. The V segment lost 3 bases and the J segment 3 bases; nucleotides outside the gene matches: 6. The CDR3 DNA reads as TGTGCCAGCAGCTTGGGGGACTACCGAACAGATACGCAGTATTTT. Residues: CASSLGDYRTDTQYF.

This rearrangement joins TRBV19 to TRBJ2-5; 9 nucleotides line up with TRBD2. The CDR3 has 11 residues. Looked up from germline, CDR1 is LNHDA and CDR2 is SQIVND (reference sequence). V lost 9 bases to trimming and J lost 4 bases; unmatched junction nucleotides: 0. The CDR3 spells CARLAGETQYF. CDR3 DNA: TGTGCCAGACTAGCGGGAGAGACCCAGTACTTC.